Listed here are 32 T cell receptor beta chains from one sample, sequenced in a study of T cells in Graves' hyperthyroidism and ophthalmopathy. It was RNA transcripts that yielded the amplified TCR beta CDR3 regions. An initial round of RT-PCR targeting the TCR CDR3 relied on the HTBI primer set. MiXCR, run by TCRdb on the multiplex PCR reads, gives a single entry per CDR3 protein. The sample lists about 52,000 distinct CDR3 sequences, roughly half seen once, with approximately 9.1% in the top ten. Sequenced: blood. The receptors derive from a woman aged 45 to 65 with Graves' ophthalmopathy.

The rearrangement uses TRBV2 and TRBJ2-1, with 10 bases identical to TRBD2. V was pared by 7 bases and J by 5 bases, with 5 bases of the junction left unmatched. Germline V gene sequence: CDR1 SNHLY, CDR2 FYNNEI. The CDR3 has 14 amino acids. The CDR3 loop reads CASTLGLADNEQFF. CDR3 coding DNA: TGTGCCAGCACCCTAGGACTAGCGGACAATGAGCAGTTCTTC. Together with reference TRBV2 and TRBJ2-1, the CDR3 gives the full variable domain: EPEVTQTPSHQVTQMGQEVILRCVPISNHLYFYWYRQILGQKVEFLVSFYNNEISEKSEIFDDQFSVERPDGSNFTLKIRSTKLEDSAMYFCASTLGLADNEQFFGPGTRLTVL.

The genes are TRBV4-1 and TRBJ2-1; 15 nucleotides align to TRBD2. J was trimmed by 5 bases and V by 0 bases; bases with no gene match: 11. The CDR3 contains 20 residues. Germline CDR1 MGHRA, CDR2 YSYEKL. CDR3 DNA sequence: TGCGCCAGCAGCCAAGAGTGGACTAGCGGGAGGGCCGCTATGCACAATGAGCAGTTCTTC. It specifies CASSQEWTSGRAAMHNEQFF.

This clonotype was found many times. This rearrangement joins TRBV20-1 to TRBJ2-3; 8 nucleotides line up with TRBD1. This CDR3 spans 15 amino acids. V was pared by 5 bases and J by 2 bases, with 9 bases of the junction left unmatched. The germline CDR1 and CDR2 sequences are DFQATT and SNEGSKA (reference sequence). The CDR3 here is CSAFDAGQDTDTQYF. CDR3 in DNA: TGCAGTGCTTTTGATGCGGGACAGGACACAGATACGCAGTATTTT.

This clonotype came up many times. This rearrangement joins TRBV29-1 to TRBJ2-2; D not resolved. This CDR3 is 14 amino acids long. Germline CDR1 and CDR2: SQVTM and ANQGSEA. The germline V and J ends were trimmed by 0 bases and 3 bases, with 8 bases remaining between them. The CDR3 is CSVEEGWDTGELFF. The CDR3, as DNA: TGCAGCGTTGAAGAGGGCTGGGACACCGGGGAGCTGTTTTTT.

Notes on this clonotype: Likely a read error: the CDR3 ends without its conserved phenylalanine or tryptophan. The V call is TRBV7-9, the J call TRBJ2-5; D gene unclear. Germline CDR1 is SEHNR and CDR2 is FQNEAQ (reference sequence). The germline V and J ends were trimmed by 1 base and 9 bases, with 12 bases remaining between them. This CDR3 is built from 13 residues. The CDR3 bases are TGTGCCAGCAGCTTAGGAGGTGTCATGCCCCAGTACTCC. Translation: CASSLGGVMPQYS.

This clonotype was observed at least ten times. The chain combines TRBV7-8 with TRBJ2-3; maybe TRBD2 (6 bases). Germline-derived CDR1 and CDR2 are SGHVS and FQNEAQ. Trimming pared 0 bases from V and 4 bases from J, leaving 17 bases between. This CDR3 contains 17 residues. DNA for the CDR3: TGTGCCAGCAGCTTAGCGTTAGATCGGGAGCTCTCAGATACGCAGTATTTT. Its translation: CASSLALDRELSDTQYF.

About this clonotype: A junction end diverges from the germline sequence, so it may reflect a read error. The chain joins TRBV7-7 to TRBJ2-7; D uncertain. The CDR3 is made up of 13 amino acids. CDR1 is SSHAT, CDR2 FNYEAQ, per germline (reference sequence). This CDR3 is CASSPWGSYEQYF. Here the CDR3 DNA reads TGTGCTAGCAGCCCCTGGGGTTCCTACGAGCAGTACTTC.

The chain has TRBV20-1 and TRBJ2-2, with unresolved D. Germline CDR1 DFQATT, CDR2 SNEGSKA (reference sequence). The CDR3 runs 13 residues. V dropped 0 bases and J dropped 6 bases, with 8 bases sitting between them. The DNA for the CDR3 is TGCAGTGCTAGAGATCTATGGTCCGGGGAGCTGTTTTTT. Translated, it gives CSARDLWSGELFF.

This clonotype was picked up a small number of times. The chain combines TRBV11-2 with TRBJ1-2, with unresolved D. The CDR3 is 13 amino acids. The germline gives CDR1 SGHAT, CDR2 FQNNGV. Deletions cut 5 bases from V and 4 bases from J, with 11 bases between. The CDR3 spells CASSPDSGYGYTF. CDR3 nucleotides: TGTGCCAGCAGCCCAGATTCGGGCTATGGCTACACCTTC.

This clonotype has at least ten counts. The CDR3 spells CASSLVTRHPQTIYNEQFF. The DNA for the CDR3 is TGCGCCAGCAGCTTGGTGACCAGACATCCACAGACCATCTACAATGAGCAGTTCTTC. The rearrangement uses TRBV5-1 and TRBJ2-1; D gene unclear. The germline V gene has CDR1 SGHRS and CDR2 YFSETQ. The germline V and J ends were trimmed by 0 bases and 3 bases, with 22 bases remaining between them. CDR3 size: 19 residues.

The V and J genes are TRBV9 and TRBJ2-1, with 10 bases fitting TRBD1. With 2 bases clipped from V and 12 bases from J, the junction kept 8 bases outside the gene matches. In germline, CDR1 is SGDLS, CDR2 YYNGEE. The CDR3 runs 14 residues. CDR3 residues: CASSVTGGTDTQFF. The DNA of the CDR3 is TGTGCCAGCAGCGTGACAGGGGGCACAGATACGCAGTTCTTC.

Within the sample, this clonotype is medium-sized. This chain joins TRBV29-1 and TRBJ1-2; weak D call: TRBD1 (5 bases). The V and J ends lost 7 bases and 2 bases respectively, with 17 bases between them. The CDR3 spans 14 residues. The germline V gene encodes CDR1 SQVTM and CDR2 ANQGSEA. The CDR3 spells CSATPGAHNYGYTF. The CDR3 DNA is TGCAGCGCCACTCCTGGGGCACACAACTATGGCTACACCTTC. The whole variable domain, filled in from reference TRBV29-1 and TRBJ1-2, reads SAVISQKPSRDICQRGTSLTIQCQVDSQVTMMFWYRQQPGQSLTLIATANQGSEATYESGFVIDKFPISRPNLTFSTLTVSNMSPEDSSIYLCSATPGAHNYGYTFGSGTRLTVV.

This clonotype was recorded at least ten times. One end of the junction varies from germline; a read error may be responsible. V gene TRBV12-3 or TRBV12-4 combines with J gene TRBJ1-1; D not certain. The CDR3 has 11 amino acids. The CDR3 protein is CASSEAARASF. Here the CDR3 DNA reads TGTGCCAGCAGTGAGGCGGCGCGGGCCTCCTTT.

With regard to this clonotype: An end of the junction does not agree with germline; a read error may underlie this. The chain links TRBV12-3 or TRBV12-4 to TRBJ2-5; D may be TRBD1 (6 bases). The CDR3 loop spans 13 amino acids. Written as DNA, the CDR3 is TGTGCCAGCAGTTTCCAGGGACAAGCGACCCAGTACTTC. This encodes CASSFQGQATQYF.

The chain recombines TRBV7-3 with TRBJ2-7; D call uncertain. Trimming cost V 4 bases and J 0 bases, with 7 bases left between them. The CDR3 covers 13 residues. The germline gives CDR1 SGHTA, CDR2 FQGTGA. The CDR3 nucleotides read TGTGCCAGCAGCTCCTATCCCTCCTACGAGCAGTACTTC. Amino acid sequence: CASSSYPSYEQYF. Combining the CDR3 with reference TRBV7-3 and TRBJ2-7 gives the whole variable domain GAGVSQTPSNKVTEKGKYVELRCDPISGHTALYWYRQSLGQGPEFLIYFQGTGAADDSGLPNDRFFAVRPEGSVSTLKIQRTERGDSAVYLCASSSYPSYEQYFGPGTRLTVT.

In DNA form, the CDR3 reads TGTGCCACCAGTGATTTTCAGGGATATAGCACAGATACGCAGTATTTT. It is translated as CATSDFQGYSTDTQYF. The V call is TRBV24-1, the J call TRBJ2-3, with a weak D call TRBD1 (5 bases). Germline V gives CDR1 KGHDR, CDR2 SFDVKD. The CDR3 contains 16 residues. V shed 1 base and J shed 0 bases, with 10 bases lying between them.

In this sample, this clonotype is medium-sized. The CDR3 reads CASSLPDNSPLHF. For the CDR3, the DNA is TGTGCCAGCAGCTTGCCGGACAATTCACCCCTCCACTTT. This chain joins TRBV7-9 and TRBJ1-6, with D unresolved. In germline, CDR1 is SEHNR, CDR2 FQNEAQ (reference sequence). V shed 3 bases and J shed 7 bases, with 7 bases lying between them. This CDR3 spans 13 amino acids. The full variable domain, in which reference TRBV7-9 and TRBJ1-6 provide the parts outside the CDR3, is DTGVSQNPRHKITKRGQNVTFRCDPISEHNRLYWYRQTLGQGPEFLTYFQNEAQLEKSRLLSDRFSAERPKGSFSTLEIQRTEQGDSAMYLCASSLPDNSPLHFGNGTRLTVT.

This clonotype is medium-sized within its sample. The CDR3: CSAQDNIQPQHF. The CDR3, as DNA: TGCAGTGCGCAGGATAACATCCAGCCCCAGCATTTT. This sequence joins TRBV20-1 and TRBJ1-5; no clear D. The CDR3 consists of 12 residues. V was clipped by 6 bases and J by 7 bases, with 13 bases between them. Looked up from germline, CDR1 is DFQATT and CDR2 is SNEGSKA (reference sequence).

In this sample, this clonotype turned up many times. This chain connects TRBV7-8 to TRBJ1-5; no definite D call. From germline, CDR1 is SGHVS and CDR2 FQNEAQ. The V gene lost 3 bases and the J gene lost 5 bases, with 17 bases spanning the gap. The CDR3 has 16 amino acids. The DNA for the CDR3 is TGTGCCAGCAGCTTTTATAGAGGGTCCGGGGATCAGCCCCAGCATTTT. Translation: CASSFYRGSGDQPQHF.

Many counts were recorded for this clonotype. The chain uses TRBV19 and TRBJ1-5, with a weak D call TRBD1 (5 bases). The CDR3 sequence is 13 residues long. The V gene lost 10 bases and the J gene lost 10 bases, with 20 bases spanning the gap. CDR1 and CDR2 from the germline V gene are LNHDA and SQIVND (reference sequence). CDR3 bases: TGTGCCACCCGCGGGGGGACCTCCACTCCCCAGCATTTT. Protein product: CATRGGTSTPQHF.

The sample holds many counts of this clonotype. The J gene is TRBJ1-5, the V gene TRBV20-1, with unresolved D. The CDR3 runs 19 residues. The V gene lost 4 bases and the J gene lost 0 bases, with 25 bases spanning the gap. Looked up from germline, CDR1 is DFQATT and CDR2 is SNEGSKA (reference sequence). DNA of the CDR3: TGCAGTGCTATACCCGGACCCCACAGTGGGCTTTATAGCAATCAGCCCCAGCATTTT. Translating gives CSAIPGPHSGLYSNQPQHF.

V usage is TRBV6-4 and J usage is TRBJ2-3; the D gene is possibly TRBD2 (6 bases). The CDR3 extends over 13 amino acids. Per germline, CDR1 MRHNA and CDR2 SNTAGT. The V end lost 5 bases, the J end lost 0 bases, and 6 bases lay between the germline ends. DNA of the CDR3: TGTGCCAGCAGTAGCGGGAGCACAGATACGCAGTATTTT. Translation gives CASSSGSTDTQYF.

The gene calls are TRBV15 and TRBJ1-5, with a tentative D call TRBD1 (6 bases). This CDR3 region has 15 residues. CDR1 is LNHNV and CDR2 is YYDKDF in the germline V gene (reference sequence). Trimming removed 0 bases from V and 11 bases from J, with 17 bases in between. This CDR3 reads CATSREGGSGETQHF. The CDR3 DNA is TGTGCCACCAGCAGAGAAGGGGGGAGCGGGGAGACCCAGCATTTT.

V is TRBV5-1 and J is TRBJ2-7; D perhaps matches TRBD2 (6 bases). Trimming took 3 bases from V and 4 from J, leaving 14 bases between them. Looked up from germline, CDR1 is SGHRS and CDR2 is YFSETQ. The CDR3 consists of 14 residues. The CDR3 spells CASSYAGTEYEQYF. DNA of the CDR3: TGCGCCAGCAGCTACGCCGGGACTGAGTACGAGCAGTACTTC. Combining the CDR3 with reference TRBV5-1 and TRBJ2-7 gives the whole variable domain KAGVTQTPRYLIKTRGQQVTLSCSPISGHRSVSWYQQTPGQGLQFLFEYFSETQRNKGNFPGRFSGRQFSNSRSEMNVSTLELGDSALYLCASSYAGTEYEQYFGPGTRLTVT.

This clonotype was seen repeatedly, ten times or more. The V and J genes are TRBV7-3 and TRBJ2-1; 9 bases agree with TRBD2. CDR3 size: 14 residues. Germline-derived CDR1 and CDR2 are SGHTA and FQGTGA. The ends lost 2 bases at V and 15 bases at J; junction bases unmatched: 11. The CDR3 is CASSLDGSGGWAFF. The CDR3 DNA sequence: TGTGCCAGCAGCTTAGACGGTAGCGGGGGCTGGGCGTTCTTC.

This clonotype was picked up many times. The chain joins TRBV2 to TRBJ1-4, with 7 positions matching TRBD1. This CDR3 contains 14 residues. J was trimmed by 10 bases and V by 2 bases; bases with no gene match: 7. The germline V gene encodes CDR1 SNHLY and CDR2 FYNNEI. CDR3 loop: CASSELQGTGKLFF. CDR3 nucleotide sequence: TGTGCCAGCAGTGAATTACAGGGGACGGGAAAACTGTTTTTT.

This clonotype was detected ten times or more. The rearrangement uses TRBV19 and TRBJ1-1, with D perhaps TRBD1 (6 bases). V shed 5 bases and J shed 2 bases, with 24 bases lying between them. This CDR3 is built from 18 residues. CDR1 and CDR2 (germline): LNHDA, SQIVND (reference sequence). In DNA form, the CDR3 reads TGTGCCAGTAGTTCCACGGGTAGGGGGACGGAGGGAAACACTGAAGCTTTCTTT. The encoded protein is CASSSTGRGTEGNTEAFF. The full variable domain, its missing parts supplied by reference TRBV19 and TRBJ1-1, is DGGITQSPKYLFRKEGQNVTLSCEQNLNHDAMYWYRQDPGQGLRLIYYSQIVNDFQKGDIAEGYSVSREKKESFPLTVTSAQKNPTAFYLCASSSTGRGTEGNTEAFFGQGTRLTVV.

This clonotype was detected ten times or more. The chain joins TRBV20-1 to TRBJ2-1; possibly TRBD1 or TRBD2 for D (6 bases each). Trimming removed 6 bases from V and 9 bases from J, with 21 bases in between. The germline CDR1 and CDR2 sequences are DFQATT and SNEGSKA (reference sequence). This CDR3 spans 14 amino acids. The CDR3 coding sequence is TGCAGTGCCGAAGGGGGGTTAGGAGGCGGTGAGCAGTTCTTC. Translating gives CSAEGGLGGGEQFF.

The chain recombines TRBV9 with TRBJ2-3; D perhaps matches TRBD2 (5 bases). Deletions cut 2 bases from V and 5 bases from J, with 9 bases between. CDR3 length: 13 residues. Looked up from germline, CDR1 is SGDLS and CDR2 is YYNGEE. The CDR3 reads CASSVPSGDTQYF. Here the CDR3 DNA reads TGTGCCAGCAGCGTCCCGAGCGGAGATACGCAGTATTTT.

The chain is built from TRBV20-1 and TRBJ2-3; 9 bases map to TRBD2. V dropped 6 bases and J dropped 2; count of bases not matched to a gene: 12. The germline V gene has CDR1 DFQATT and CDR2 SNEGSKA (reference sequence). This CDR3 has 16 amino acids. The CDR3 region is CSALRGAGGPTDTQYF. CDR3 nucleotides: TGCAGTGCCCTCAGGGGGGCGGGAGGGCCCACAGATACGCAGTATTTT.

The genes are TRBV20-1 and TRBJ1-5; D is uncertain. CDR3 length equals 13 residues. Germline loops: CDR1 DFQATT, CDR2 SNEGSKA (reference sequence). Trimming took 6 bases from V and 14 from J, leaving 23 bases between them. The CDR3 DNA follows: TGCAGTGCGAATACCGGGTCCCGAGGCTCCGAGCATTTT. Translated, it gives CSANTGSRGSEHF.

This clonotype was picked up many times. V gene TRBV3-1 combines with J gene TRBJ1-2, with TRBD1 identical over 8 bases. Germline CDR1 reads LGHDT; CDR2 reads YNNKEL (reference sequence). After removal of 4 bases from V and 9 bases from J, the junction contained 7 bases not matched to a gene. The CDR3 is 13 amino acids. The CDR3 loop is CASSPGGSGSYTF. In nucleotides, the CDR3 is TGTGCCAGCAGCCCAGGGGGCTCCGGGAGCTACACCTTC.